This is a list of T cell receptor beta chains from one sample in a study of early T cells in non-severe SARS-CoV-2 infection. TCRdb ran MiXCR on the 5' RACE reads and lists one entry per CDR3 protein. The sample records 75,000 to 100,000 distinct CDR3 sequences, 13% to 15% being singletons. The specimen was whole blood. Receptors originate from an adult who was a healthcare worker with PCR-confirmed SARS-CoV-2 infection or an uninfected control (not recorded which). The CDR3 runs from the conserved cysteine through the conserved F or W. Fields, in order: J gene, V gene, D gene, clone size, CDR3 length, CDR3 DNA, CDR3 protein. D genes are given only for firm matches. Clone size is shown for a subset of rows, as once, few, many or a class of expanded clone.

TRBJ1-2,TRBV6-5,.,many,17,TGTGCCAGCAGTTACGGAGATTCCTACGGAGATGCGAGTGGCTACACCTTC,CASSYGDSYGDASGYTF
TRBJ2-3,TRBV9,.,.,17,TGTGCCAGCAGCGTAGCAGGGAGTAACAATTTCGGAGATACGCAGTATTTT,CASSVAGSNNFGDTQYF
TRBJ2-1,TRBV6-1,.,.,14,TGTGCCAGCAGTGAAGTGGCAGCCAGTGGTGAGCAGTTCTTC,CASSEVAASGEQFF
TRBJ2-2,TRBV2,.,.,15,TGTGCCAGCAGCCCACAGCTCGCGAACACCGGGGAGCTGTTTTTT,CASSPQLANTGELFF
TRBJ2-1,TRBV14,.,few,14,TGTGCCAGCAGCCAAGATCCGGGAAACAATGAGCAGTTCTTC,CASSQDPGNNEQFF
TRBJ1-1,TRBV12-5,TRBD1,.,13,TGTGCTAGTGGTTTGGGGGACAGTTCGGCGGCTTTCTTT,CASGLGDSSAAFF
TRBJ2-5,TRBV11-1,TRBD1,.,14,TGTGCCAGCAGCTTGAGGGGGCTCCAAGAGACCCAGTACTTC,CASSLRGLQETQYF
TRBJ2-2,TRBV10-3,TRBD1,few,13,TGTGCCATCATGGGGACAGGGGCCCGGGAGCTGTTTTTT,CAIMGTGARELFF
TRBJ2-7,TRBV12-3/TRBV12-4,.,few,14,TGTGCCAGCAGTCCCGGACAGCCCTCCTACGAGCAGTACTTC,CASSPGQPSYEQYF
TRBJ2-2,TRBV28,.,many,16,TGTGCCAGCAGTTTAGTCCGGGTCTCGAACACCGGGGAGCTGTTTTTT,CASSLVRVSNTGELFF
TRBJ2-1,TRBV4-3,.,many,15,TGCGCCAGCAGCCAAGATCTGGGCAACTACAATGAGCAGTTCTTC,CASSQDLGNYNEQFF
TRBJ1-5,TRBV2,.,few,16,TGTGCCAGCAGCTTCCGATTACAGACCAGCAATCAGCCCCAGCATTTT,CASSFRLQTSNQPQHF
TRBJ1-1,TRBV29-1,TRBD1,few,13,TGCAGCGTTTCGGTGACAGGGGGGACGGAAGCTTTCTTT,CSVSVTGGTEAFF
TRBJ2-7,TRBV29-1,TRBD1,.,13,TGCAGCGCTATACCGGGACAGACATACGAGCAGTACTTC,CSAIPGQTYEQYF
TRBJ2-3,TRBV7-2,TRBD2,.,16,TGTGCCAGCAGCTTAGACTTAGCGGGGGGTAGGGATACGCAGTATTTT,CASSLDLAGGRDTQYF
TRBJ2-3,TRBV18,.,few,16,TGTGCCAGCTCACCATCCCGGGATCCGGCAACAGATACGCAGTATTTT,CASSPSRDPATDTQYF
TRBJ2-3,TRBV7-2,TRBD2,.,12,TGTGCCATCGGGAGGAGCACAGATACGCAGTATTTT,CAIGRSTDTQYF
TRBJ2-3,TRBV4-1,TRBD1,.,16,TGCGCCAGCAGCCAACTGACAGGGGGCATGACAGATACGCAGTATTTT,CASSQLTGGMTDTQYF
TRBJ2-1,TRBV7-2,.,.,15,TGTGCCAGCAGCCTGATACAGTCACTGTACAATGAGCAGTTCTTC,CASSLIQSLYNEQFF
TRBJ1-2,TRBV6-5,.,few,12,TGTGCCAGCAGTTACCCAGCCGGAGGCTACACCTTC,CASSYPAGGYTF
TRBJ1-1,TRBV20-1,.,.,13,TGCAGTGCTAGCCAGGTTGCGAACACTGAAGCTTTCTTT,CSASQVANTEAFF
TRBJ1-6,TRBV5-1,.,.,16,TGCGCCAGCAGCGACCTGAGTAGCTCCTATAATTCACCCCTCCACTTT,CASSDLSSSYNSPLHF
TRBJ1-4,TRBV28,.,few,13,TGTGCCAGCAGTTTATTGTCTATGGGAAAACTGTTTTTT,CASSLLSMGKLFF
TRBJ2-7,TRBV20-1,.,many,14,TGCAGTGCTAGAAGGATGATGACCTCCTACGAGCAGTACTTC,CSARRMMTSYEQYF
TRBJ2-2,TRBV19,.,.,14,TGTGCCAGTAAGAGCGCTACGAACACCGGGGAGCTGTTTTTT,CASKSATNTGELFF
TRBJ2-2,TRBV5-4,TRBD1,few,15,TGTGCCAGCAACAGAGGACAGGGTGGCACCGGGGAGCTGTTTTTT,CASNRGQGGTGELFF
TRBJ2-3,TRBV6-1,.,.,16,TGTGCCAGCAGTGGGCGGTTGGGAGCTAGCACAGATACGCAGTATTTT,CASSGRLGASTDTQYF
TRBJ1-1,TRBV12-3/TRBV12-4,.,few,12,TGTGCCAGCACCCCCCGGGGCACTGAAGCTTTCTTT,CASTPRGTEAFF
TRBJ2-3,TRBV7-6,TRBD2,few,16,TGTGCCAGCAGCGTCACTAGCGGGGGGGCGGGAGATACGCAGTATTTT,CASSVTSGGAGDTQYF
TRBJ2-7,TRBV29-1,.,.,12,TGCAGCGTTGGTAGCGGCGTCTACGAGCAGTACTTC,CSVGSGVYEQYF
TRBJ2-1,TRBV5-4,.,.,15,TGTGCCAGCAGCCCGGGCGATGGCTACTACAATGAGCAGTTCTTC,CASSPGDGYYNEQFF
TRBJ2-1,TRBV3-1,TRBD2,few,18,TGTGCCAGCAGCCAAGATGGGAGGGATCCTATCTCCTACAATGAGCAGTTCTTC,CASSQDGRDPISYNEQFF
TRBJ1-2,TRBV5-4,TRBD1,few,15,TGTGCCAGCAGCTTCAGGGGGCGCGAGAACTATGGCTACACCTTC,CASSFRGRENYGYTF
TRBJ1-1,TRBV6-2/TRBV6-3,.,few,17,TGTGCCAGCAGTTACTCGAGGCATGGCCTGGGGGGGAATGAAGCTTTCTTT,CASSYSRHGLGGNEAFF
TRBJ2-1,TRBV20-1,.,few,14,TGCAGTGCTTCAACGGGGGAGGATTTCAATGAGCAGTTCTTC,CSASTGEDFNEQFF
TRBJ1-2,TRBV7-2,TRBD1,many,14,TGTGCCAGCAGCCCCCGGACAGGGCCCTATGGCTACACCTTC,CASSPRTGPYGYTF